Below, one T cell receptor (beta chain) is given with its context. The sample comes from a study of control samples from healthy donors and cancer patients. The assay was immunoSEQ multiplex PCR, and TCRdb's table has in-frame clones only and misses some. Here the sample spans about 22,000 clones, roughly 84% being singletons. Germline CDR1 reads SQVTM; CDR2 reads ANQGSEA. V shed 7 bases and J shed 1 base, with 7 bases lying between them. There are 11 residues in the CDR3. This sequence was found in a man in his 60s with head and neck cancer. The rearrangement uses TRBV29-1 and TRBJ1-2, with unresolved D. The sample was PBMCs. CDR3 residues: CSAGNNYGYTF. The CDR3 DNA follows: TGCAGCGCCGGGAATAACTATGGCTACACCTTC.